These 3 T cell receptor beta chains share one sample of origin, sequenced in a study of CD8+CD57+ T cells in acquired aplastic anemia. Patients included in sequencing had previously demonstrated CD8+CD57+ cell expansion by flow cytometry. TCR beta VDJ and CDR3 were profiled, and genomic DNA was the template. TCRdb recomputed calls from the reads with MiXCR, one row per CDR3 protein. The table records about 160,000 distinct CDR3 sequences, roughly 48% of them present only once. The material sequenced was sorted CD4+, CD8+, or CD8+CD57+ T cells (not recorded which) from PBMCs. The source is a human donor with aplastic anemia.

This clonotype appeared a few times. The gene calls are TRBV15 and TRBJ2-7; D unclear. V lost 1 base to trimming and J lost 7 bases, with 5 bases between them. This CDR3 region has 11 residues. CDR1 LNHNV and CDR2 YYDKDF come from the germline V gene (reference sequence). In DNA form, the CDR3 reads TGTGCCACCAGCAGAGGGAGAGAGCAGTACTTC. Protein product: CATSRGREQYF.

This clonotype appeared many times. The CDR3 loop is CASSRGTANEQFF. CDR3 bases: TGTGCCAGCAGTCGGGGGACAGCTAATGAGCAGTTCTTC. The chain links TRBV6-5 to TRBJ2-1, with D possibly being TRBD1 (7 bases). From germline, CDR1 is MNHEY and CDR2 SVGAGI. This CDR3 has 13 residues. The V end was cut by 5 bases, the J end by 7 bases, with 12 bases between.

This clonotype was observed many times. CDR3 nucleotide sequence: TGTGCCATCACGCAGGGATCAAGTGACTATGGCTACACCTTC. Protein product: CAITQGSSDYGYTF. J is TRBJ1-2 and V is TRBV10-3; D is perhaps TRBD1 (5 bases). The CDR3 loop spans 14 amino acids. Germline CDR1 is ENHRY and CDR2 is SYGVKD. Between the trimmed V and J ends, which lost 7 bases and 3 bases, there was a span of 15 bases.